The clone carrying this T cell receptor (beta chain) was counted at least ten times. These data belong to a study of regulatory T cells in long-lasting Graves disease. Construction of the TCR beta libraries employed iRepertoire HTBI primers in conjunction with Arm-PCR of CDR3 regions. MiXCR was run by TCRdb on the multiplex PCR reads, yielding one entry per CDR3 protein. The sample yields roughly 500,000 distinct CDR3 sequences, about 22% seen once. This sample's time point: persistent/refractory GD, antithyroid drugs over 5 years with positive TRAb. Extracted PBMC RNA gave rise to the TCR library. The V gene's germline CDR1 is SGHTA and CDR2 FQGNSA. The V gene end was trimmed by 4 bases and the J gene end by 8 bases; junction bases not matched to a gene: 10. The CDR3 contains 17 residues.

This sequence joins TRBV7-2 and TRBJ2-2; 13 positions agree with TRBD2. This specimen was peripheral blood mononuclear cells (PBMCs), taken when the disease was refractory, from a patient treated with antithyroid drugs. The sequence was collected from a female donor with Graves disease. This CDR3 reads CASSSGLAGARGGELFF. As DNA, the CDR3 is TGTGCCAGCAGCTCCGGACTAGCGGGGGCCCGAGGGGGGGAGCTGTTTTTT.